This T cell receptor (beta chain) was captured in a study of blood T cell repertoires in COVID-19. Study at large: There were acute and convalescent COVID-19 samples, and they came from the United States, Italy and Spain. Nucleic acid was either cDNA or gDNA, and it came from T cells, B-cell-depleted T cells, or PBMCs.

Original processing methods: Amplifying reference gene primers gave estimates of nucleated cell counts. Clones were read by immunoSEQ multiplex PCR, and TCRdb kept only the in-frame ones, dropping some. V, J and clone size were drawn from that table, and D and trimming were deduced from the DNA. The sample records about 80,000 clones, roughly 82% being singletons. The source material was peripheral blood. The receptor was isolated from a man aged 55-75 years with acute or convalescent COVID-19.

The CDR3 bases are TGTGCCAGCAGCCCCGGGGCAGGACGGGAGGAGACCCAGTACTTC. Its translation: CASSPGAGREETQYF. The chain links TRBV6-2 or TRBV6-3 to TRBJ2-5, with D tentatively TRBD2 (6 bases). V was clipped by 6 bases and J by 5 bases, with 19 bases between them. The CDR3 is 15 residues long. Germline V gene data show CDR1 as MNHEY and CDR2 as SVGEGT.